This is a list of T cell receptor beta chains from one sample in a study of memory CD4+ T cells and cytomegalovirus serostatus. Generated by immunoSEQ multiplex PCR, the TCRdb table keeps only in-frame clones and is missing some. The table lists under 85,000 clones, 78% of them singletons, with just over 2.5% in the top ten. Specimen: memory CD4+ T cells from blood. The receptors here all came from an adult in good health and CMV-seropositive. Each CDR3 is given with its conserved first and last residue.

V,J,CDR3
TRBV10-3,TRBJ2-3,CAISAKGTTDTQYF
TRBV18,TRBJ2-7,CASSADLQGYEQYF
TRBV28,TRBJ1-2,CASSLSDGGLGYTF
TRBV7-6,TRBJ2-7,CASSWAGNEQYF
TRBV9,TRBJ1-1,CASSVTANTEAFF
TRBV4-1,TRBJ2-6,CASSQGVAGRPSGANVLTF
TRBV2,TRBJ2-5,CASSGTASQETQYF
TRBV5-1,TRBJ2-2,CASSLGLQNTGELFF
TRBV9,TRBJ1-1,CASSFFLGNTEAFF
TRBV27,TRBJ2-3,CASRLTGMGDTQYF
TRBV11-2,TRBJ2-1,CASSLEGGGYNEQFF
TRBV27,TRBJ1-5,CASSPLGQGGGGAQHF
TRBV7-9,TRBJ2-3,CASSLGRTTSTDTQYF
TRBV6-5,TRBJ1-6,CASSRSGTVFRPLHF
TRBV2,TRBJ1-1,CASSDSGQLNTEAFF
TRBV6-6,TRBJ2-3,CASSYSSSTDTQYF
TRBV2,TRBJ2-3,CASVYRVRDTQYF
TRBV28,TRBJ1-5,CASVTGTNNRPQHF
TRBV10-3,TRBJ1-3,CAISEPTRGAGNTIYF
TRBV11-3,TRBJ2-2,CASSLGLAMSTGELFF
TRBV11-2,TRBJ1-5,CASSLGLGQPQHF
TRBV10-1,TRBJ1-2,CASSDSTYGYTF
TRBV5-1,TRBJ1-2,CASSLETMGSRTF
TRBV6-1,TRBJ1-5,CASSTGTGVQPQHF
TRBV7-6,TRBJ1-3,CASSRGTTSGNTIYF
TRBV10-1,TRBJ2-1,CASSDPAGLGEQFF
TRBV19,TRBJ2-5,CASSINSSPGGGTQYF